A single sample is the source of the 10 T cell receptor beta chains below, sequenced in a study of T-cell reconstitution after alpha-beta-depleted transplantation in children. During its preparation, the TCRbeta library received unique molecular identifiers. Each CDR3 protein gets one entry after TCRdb re-called the PCR reads with MiXCR. The table shows roughly 310,000 distinct CDR3 sequences, with approximately 20% occurring only once. The sample was PBMCs, mostly from graft donor cells, taken 180 days after TCRalphabeta/CD19-depleted stem cell transplant. The receptor set was obtained from a male patient between 10 and 17 years old who had a stem cell transplant for acute lymphoblastic leukemia, so the T cells may come from the graft donor.

The chain is built from TRBV5-1 and TRBJ2-3; D remains ambiguous. CDR1 and CDR2 (germline): SGHRS, YFSETQ. The CDR3 totals 13 residues. Trimming shortened V by 4 bases and J by 6 bases, and 12 bases separated the two germline ends. The CDR3 nucleotides are TGCGCCAGCAGCCCGCGTTTGCGGGATACGCAGTATTTT. This gives the protein CASSPRLRDTQYF.

V usage is TRBV12-3 or TRBV12-4 and J usage is TRBJ2-2; TRBD2 matches at 9 bases. Losses at the gene ends were 2 bases for V and 4 bases for J; bases not matched to a gene: 2. The CDR3 is 15 residues long. The CDR3, as DNA: TGTGCCAGCAGTTTACTAGCGGGACCCACCGGGGAGCTGTTTTTT. Encoded protein: CASSLLAGPTGELFF.

The table lists this clonotype with a few counts. This sequence joins TRBV12-5 and TRBJ2-1; D unclear. The V and J ends lost 0 bases and 0 bases respectively, with 21 bases between them. This CDR3 contains 20 residues. From germline, CDR1 is LGHNT and CDR2 FRNRAP. The CDR3: CASGLVSLGEYTRSYNEQFF. CDR3 coding DNA: TGTGCTAGTGGTTTGGTGTCCCTTGGCGAGTATACCCGCTCCTACAATGAGCAGTTCTTC. The full variable domain, in which reference TRBV12-5 and TRBJ2-1 provide the parts outside the CDR3, is DARVTQTPRHKVTEMGQEVTMRCQPILGHNTVFWYRQTMMQGLELLAYFRNRAPLDDSGMPKDRFSAEMPDATLATLKIQPSEPRDSAVYFCASGLVSLGEYTRSYNEQFFGPGTRLTVL.

The rearrangement joins TRBV10-3 to TRBJ1-2; 7 nucleotides match TRBD1. J lost 1 base, V lost 4 bases, and 0 bases had no gene match. Germline loops: CDR1 ENHRY, CDR2 SYGVKD. This CDR3 has 13 residues. Here the CDR3 DNA reads TGTGCCATCAGTGGACAGGGTAACTATGGCTACACCTTC. Its translation is CAISGQGNYGYTF.

To note about this clonotype: The junction departs from the called germline gene at one end, perhaps through a read error. The chain recombines TRBV20-1 with TRBJ2-1; TRBD2 matches 9 bases. CDR1 DFQATT and CDR2 SNEGSKA come from the germline V gene (reference sequence). This CDR3 has 16 amino acids. The CDR3 region is CCARGASGTTINEQFF. CDR3 coding DNA: TGCTGTGCTAGAGGGGCTAGCGGGACCACAATTAATGAGCAGTTCTTC.

V and J are TRBV7-3 and TRBJ2-2; D remains unclear. Between the trimmed V and J ends, which lost 0 bases and 6 bases, there was a span of 5 bases. CDR3 length: 13 residues. Germline V lookup: CDR1 SGHTA, CDR2 FQGTGA. CDR3 sequence (DNA): TGTGCCAGCAGCTTAACGCTAGCCGGGGAGCTGTTTTTT. Its translation is CASSLTLAGELFF.

The chain uses TRBV6-1 and TRBJ1-1; 8 bases are shared with TRBD1. The CDR3 covers 13 residues. Germline V gene lookup returns CDR1 MNHNS and CDR2 SASEGT. V trimming: 10 bases; J trimming: 0 bases; junction bases outside the gene matches: 4. For the CDR3, the DNA is TGTGCCACCGGACAGGGATTGAACACTGAAGCTTTCTTT. It specifies CATGQGLNTEAFF.

The rearrangement uses TRBV7-9 and TRBJ2-5; no reliable D call. The germline CDR1 and CDR2 sequences are SEHNR and FQNEAQ (reference sequence). This CDR3 region has 14 residues. Trimming cost V 4 bases and J 0 bases, with 9 bases left between them. The CDR3 bases are TGTGCCAGCAGCTCCCTTTGGTACCAAGAGACCCAGTACTTC. This gives the protein CASSSLWYQETQYF.

This clonotype occurred a few times. V gene TRBV20-1 combines with J gene TRBJ1-6, with D possibly being TRBD1 (6 bases). Germline CDR1 is DFQATT and CDR2 is SNEGSKA (reference sequence). V was trimmed by 0 bases and J by 9 bases, leaving 12 bases between them. This CDR3 is 14 amino acids long. For the CDR3, the DNA is TGCAGTGCTAGAGAAGGGGGGGTCGGTTCACCCCTCCACTTT. This translates into CSAREGGVGSPLHF.

The V gene is TRBV19, the J gene TRBJ2-6; D perhaps matches TRBD1 (5 bases). CDR1 and CDR2 from the germline V gene are LNHDA and SQIVND (reference sequence). V lost 6 bases and J lost 0, with 9 bases in between. There are 15 residues in the CDR3. CDR3 DNA: TGTGCCAGTAGGTACAGGACCTCTGGGGCCAACGTCCTGACTTTC. This encodes CASRYRTSGANVLTF.